The 25 T cell receptor beta chains reported below all come from one sample, sequenced in a study of glioma-infiltrating T cells after dendritic cell vaccination. Method: immunoSEQ multiplex PCR; TCRdb's copy keeps in-frame clones and lacks some. This table holds around 25,000 clones, under 90% found once. As to time point: after dendritic cell vaccination, including at tumor progression/relapse. Sequencing used blood, obtained after dendritic cell vaccination. The origin of the receptors is a human donor with glioblastoma.

CDR3 amino acids: CASSVGGTSYANEQFF. DNA of the CDR3: TGTGCCAGCAGCGTAGGAGGGACTAGTTACGCCAATGAGCAGTTCTTC. The genes are TRBV9 and TRBJ2-1; TRBD2 aligns across 8 bases. The junction had 8 bases not matched to a gene; V was cut back by 0 bases and J by 6 bases. Germline V lookup: CDR1 SGDLS, CDR2 YYNGEE. The length of the CDR3 is 16 residues.

V usage is TRBV9 and J usage is TRBJ2-2; 10 bases line up with TRBD2. Losses at the gene ends were 4 bases for V and 2 bases for J; bases not matched to a gene: 5. This CDR3 is 16 amino acids long. Germline V lookup: CDR1 SGDLS, CDR2 YYNGEE. The DNA for the CDR3 is TGTGCCAGCAGCCCTTGGACTAGCGGCAACACCGGGGAGCTGTTTTTT. This encodes CASSPWTSGNTGELFF.

The rearrangement uses TRBV12-5 and TRBJ1-1; a possible D gene is TRBD1 (5 bases). The CDR3 runs 15 residues. CDR1 is LGHNT and CDR2 is FRNRAP in the germline V gene. Trimming removed 5 bases from V and 1 base from J, with 14 bases in between. CDR3 sequence: CASGTAKGANTEAFF. DNA for the CDR3: TGTGCTAGTGGTACCGCAAAAGGGGCGAACACTGAAGCTTTCTTT.

The chain couples TRBV6-1 to TRBJ1-1; TRBD1 aligns across 8 bases. CDR1 is MNHNS and CDR2 is SASEGT in the germline V gene. After removal of 7 bases from V and 8 bases from J, the junction contained 3 bases not matched to a gene. The length of the CDR3 is 11 residues. The CDR3 DNA follows: TGTGCCAGCATTCGGACAGGGGAAGCTTTCTTT. It translates to CASIRTGEAFF.

The gene calls are TRBV11-3 and TRBJ2-4, with TRBD1 identical over 10 bases. From germline, CDR1 is SGHNT and CDR2 YENEEA. With 2 bases clipped from V and 13 bases from J, the junction kept 8 bases outside the gene matches. The CDR3 has 14 amino acids. Here the CDR3 DNA reads TGTGCCAGCAGCTTATCCGCCGGGACAGGGGAACAGTACTTC. This encodes CASSLSAGTGEQYF.

The DNA of the CDR3 is TGTGCCAGCAGTTTTAAACGTTGGACAGGGAAGAACACTGAAGCTTTCTTT. Translating it yields CASSFKRWTGKNTEAFF. The chain has TRBV27 and TRBJ1-1, with 8 positions matching TRBD1. Trimming removed 3 bases from V and 1 base from J; junction bases left unmatched: 10. The germline gives CDR1 MNHEY, CDR2 SMNVEV (reference sequence). CDR3 length: 17 amino acids.

The V and J genes are TRBV6-5 and TRBJ2-1; D ambiguous. This CDR3 has 13 residues. V lost 7 bases and J 0 bases, leaving 7 bases between the germline ends. Germline V gene sequence: CDR1 MNHEY, CDR2 SVGAGI. The CDR3 sequence is CASTSGSYNEQFF. The CDR3 coding sequence is TGTGCCAGCACCTCAGGCTCCTACAATGAGCAGTTCTTC.

V and J are TRBV7-2 and TRBJ2-6; 8 positions match TRBD1. CDR3 length: 14 amino acids. V shed 5 bases, J shed 7 bases, and the junction held 4 bases outside the gene matches. Germline V CDR1 and CDR2: SGHTA, FQGNSA. The CDR3 reads CASSNDRGANVLTF. The CDR3 bases are TGTGCCAGCAGCAACGACAGGGGAGCCAACGTCCTGACTTTC.

The chain joins TRBV7-2 to TRBJ2-7; perhaps TRBD1 as D (5 bases). Deletions cut 6 bases from V and 5 bases from J, with 14 bases between. CDR3 length equals 13 residues. The germline CDR1 and CDR2 sequences are SGHTA and FQGNSA. CDR3 sequence: CASSPRGRHEQYF. CDR3 DNA sequence: TGTGCCAGCAGTCCTAGGGGTCGCCACGAGCAGTACTTC.

V usage is TRBV5-5 and J usage is TRBJ2-2; possible D gene TRBD1, 6 bases. Germline V gene sequence: CDR1 SGHKS, CDR2 YYEKEE (reference sequence). This CDR3 spans 16 amino acids. Trimming stripped 3 bases from V and 5 bases from J, with 17 bases between. The CDR3 DNA reads TGTGCCAGCAGCTGGGGACAAGGCAGTCGTACCGGGGAGCTGTTTTTT. Encoded protein: CASSWGQGSRTGELFF.

The genes are TRBV2 and TRBJ2-3; 7 bases match TRBD2. The junction had 8 bases not matched to a gene; V was cut back by 7 bases and J by 4 bases. The CDR3 is made up of 14 amino acids. Germline V gene lookup returns CDR1 SNHLY and CDR2 FYNNEI. DNA of the CDR3: TGTGCCAGCATCGGGAAGCGGGGATCAGATACGCAGTATTTT. It translates to CASIGKRGSDTQYF.

This clone was counted a single time. V and J are TRBV5-4 and TRBJ1-2; TRBD1 might be the D (6 bases). Germline lookup yields CDR1 SGHNT and CDR2 YYREEE (reference sequence). CDR3 length: 14 amino acids. Trimming took off 2 bases at V and 4 bases at J, with 12 bases between the two ends. The DNA for the CDR3 is TGTGCCAGCAGCTTAAAACAGGGTGCCTATGGCTACACCTTC. This sequence encodes CASSLKQGAYGYTF.

J is TRBJ1-5 and V is TRBV5-8, with D possibly matching TRBD1 (5 bases). Germline CDR1 reads SGHTS; CDR2 reads YDEGEE. V was shortened by 6 bases and J by 9 bases, with 16 bases between the two germline ends. The CDR3 has 13 amino acids. The CDR3 DNA follows: TGTGCCAGCAACCGGTTAGGGGCAAGGCCCCAGCATTTT. Residues: CASNRLGARPQHF. Based on the CDR3 plus reference TRBV5-8 and TRBJ1-5, the full variable domain is EAGVTQSPTHLIKTRGQQATLRCSPISGHTSVYWYQQALGLGLQFLLWYDEGEERNRGNFPPRFSGRQFPNYSSELNVNALELEDSALYLCASNRLGARPQHFGDGTRLSIL.

The gene calls are TRBV6-1 and TRBJ1-2, with 7 bases identical to TRBD1. CDR3 size: 17 residues. Per the germline V gene, CDR1 is MNHNS and CDR2 is SASEGT. Losses at the gene ends were 0 bases for V and 0 bases for J; bases not matched to a gene: 7. CDR3 sequence reads: CASSEATGSGSNYGYTF. The CDR3 DNA reads as TGTGCCAGCAGTGAAGCGACAGGGAGTGGGTCTAACTATGGCTACACCTTC.

The CDR3 DNA reads TGCGCCAGCAGCTTAGGACAGACCTGGGGTAATGAGCAGTTCTTC. This encodes CASSLGQTWGNEQFF. J is TRBJ2-1 and V is TRBV5-1; D possibly corresponds to TRBD1 (6 bases). V lost 2 bases and J 7 bases, leaving 16 bases between the germline ends. This CDR3 has 15 residues. CDR1 is SGHRS, CDR2 YFSETQ, per germline.

The chain combines TRBV6-5 with TRBJ2-3, with a possible D match to TRBD1 (6 bases). V gave up 2 bases and J gave up 1 base, with 10 bases separating them. Germline-derived CDR1 and CDR2 are MNHEY and SVGAGI. The CDR3 totals 15 residues. The CDR3 loop reads CASSYRGQRTDTQYF. CDR3 in DNA: TGTGCCAGCAGTTACCGCGGACAGCGCACAGATACGCAGTATTTT.

The V and J genes are TRBV7-9 and TRBJ1-2; 9 bases line up with TRBD1. The ends lost 4 bases at V and 5 bases at J; junction bases unmatched: 5. The CDR3 spans 14 residues. Germline-derived CDR1 and CDR2 are SEHNR and FQNEAQ (reference sequence). For the CDR3, the DNA is TGTGCCAGCAGCTCTGACAGGGGGAGGTATGGCTACACCTTC. It specifies CASSSDRGRYGYTF.

J is TRBJ2-7 and V is TRBV7-9; D gene unclear. Germline CDR1 SEHNR, CDR2 FQNEAQ (reference sequence). Trimming removed 0 bases at V and 6 bases at J, with 6 bases between. The CDR3 spans 12 residues. In DNA form, the CDR3 reads TGTGCCAGCAGCTTAGCCGTCGGCGAGCAGTACTTC. Translation: CASSLAVGEQYF.

The V and J genes are TRBV4-1 and TRBJ2-1; possible D gene TRBD1, 6 bases. The CDR3 length is 14 residues. Deletions cut 8 bases from V and 5 bases from J, with 16 bases between. The germline gives CDR1 MGHRA, CDR2 YSYEKL. CDR3 sequence reads: CASRTALWDNEQFF. The CDR3 bases are TGCGCCAGCCGGACAGCCTTGTGGGACAATGAGCAGTTCTTC.

The chain has TRBV6-1 and TRBJ1-1; the D gene is possibly TRBD1 (5 bases). V gave up 7 bases and J gave up 1 base, with 13 bases separating them. This CDR3 has 14 residues. CDR1 and CDR2 from the germline V gene are MNHNS and SASEGT. The CDR3 DNA sequence: TGTGCCAGCAAGGAGGGACTGGGGAACACTGAAGCTTTCTTT. The encoded protein is CASKEGLGNTEAFF.

The V gene is TRBV6-1, the J gene TRBJ2-7; 10 nucleotides agree with TRBD1. J was trimmed by 4 bases and V by 4 bases; bases with no gene match: 10. Germline CDR1 MNHNS, CDR2 SASEGT. The length of the CDR3 is 16 residues. The CDR3 DNA reads TGTGCCAGCAGTGTCACACCGGGACAGGGGCCATACGAGCAGTACTTC. It codes for CASSVTPGQGPYEQYF.

The chain recombines TRBV5-4 with TRBJ1-5; D is possibly TRBD1 (6 bases). V gave up 2 bases and J gave up 1 base, with 13 bases separating them. CDR1 and CDR2 (germline): SGHNT, YYREEE (reference sequence). The CDR3 is made up of 16 amino acids. The CDR3 protein is CASSFSGGASNQPQHF. The CDR3 DNA reads TGTGCCAGCAGCTTTAGCGGGGGCGCGAGCAATCAGCCCCAGCATTTT.

V and J are TRBV7-9 and TRBJ2-3, with TRBD2 identical over 8 bases. Germline values: CDR1 SEHNR, CDR2 FQNEAQ (reference sequence). The ends lost 5 bases at V and 1 base at J; junction bases unmatched: 5. CDR3 length: 15 residues. The CDR3 reads CASSPRGEGTDTQYF. CDR3 nucleotides: TGTGCCAGCAGCCCGCGGGGGGAGGGCACAGATACGCAGTATTTT.

The chain combines TRBV19 with TRBJ2-4; 11 bases map to TRBD2. The CDR3 sequence is 15 residues long. The junction had 2 bases not matched to a gene; V was cut back by 3 bases and J by 4 bases. Germline values: CDR1 LNHDA, CDR2 SQIVND (reference sequence). The CDR3 spells CASSMASGGKNIQYF. The CDR3 DNA reads TGTGCCAGTAGTATGGCTAGCGGGGGGAAAAACATTCAGTACTTC.

The chain has TRBV6-1 and TRBJ1-5; 7 bases map to TRBD1. Germline V gene data show CDR1 as MNHNS and CDR2 as SASEGT. J lost 8 bases, V lost 4 bases, and 8 bases had no gene match. The length of the CDR3 is 14 residues. The CDR3 DNA sequence: TGTGCCAGCAGTGCATACAGGGGAGGTGAGCCCCAGCATTTT. This gives the protein CASSAYRGGEPQHF.